Shown below are 24 T cell receptor beta chains from a single sample sequenced in a study of cytomegalovirus exposure and HLA in healthy donors. This PCR relied on a set of 60 Vbeta primers and 13 Jbeta primers. Some clones are missing from TCRdb's copy, which holds only in-frame ones; the method was immunoSEQ multiplex PCR. The sample includes fewer than 200,000 clones, 60% to 80% of them seen just once. The sequenced material came from PBMCs. The source of these receptors is a male donor in good health and CMV-seronegative.

The chain recombines TRBV6-1 with TRBJ2-5, with D possibly being TRBD2 (6 bases). Germline V gene sequence: CDR1 MNHNS, CDR2 SASEGT. V lost 1 base, J lost 2 bases, and 14 bases lay in between. The CDR3 has 16 amino acids. The CDR3 DNA reads TGTGCCAGCAGTGAAGGAGAGCGGGCTACGCAAGAGACCCAGTACTTC. This codes for CASSEGERATQETQYF.

This clone turned up a few times. J is TRBJ2-1 and V is TRBV28; 7 bases align to TRBD2. The CDR3 is 14 residues long. With 7 bases clipped from V and 6 bases from J, the junction kept 9 bases outside the gene matches. Germline V gene sequence: CDR1 MDHEN, CDR2 SYDVKM. The CDR3 sequence is CASTPGGSLNEQFF. The CDR3 DNA reads as TGTGCCAGCACCCCCGGCGGGAGCCTCAATGAGCAGTTCTTC. Drawing the rest from reference TRBV28 and TRBJ2-1, the complete variable domain is DVKVTQSSRYLVKRTGEKVFLECVQDMDHENMFWYRQDPGLGLRLIYFSYDVKMKEKGDIPEGYSVSREKKERFSLILESASTNQTSMYLCASTPGGSLNEQFFGPGTRLTVL.

This clone showed up just a few times. CDR3 nucleotide sequence: TGTGCCAGCAGGGCCAGGGTGCCAGATACGCAGTATTTT. It translates to CASRARVPDTQYF. The genes are TRBV2 and TRBJ2-3; tentative D call: TRBD1 (5 bases). V lost 6 bases and J lost 4, with 11 bases in between. This CDR3 contains 13 residues. CDR1 is SNHLY, CDR2 FYNNEI, per germline.

The chain is built from TRBV7-9 and TRBJ1-6; possible D gene TRBD1, 5 bases. Trimming removed 1 base from V and 7 bases from J, with 11 bases in between. The CDR3 runs 15 residues. CDR1 and CDR2 from the germline V gene are SEHNR and FQNEAQ (reference sequence). CDR3 protein: CASSLGGELNSPLHF. For the CDR3, the DNA is TGTGCCAGCAGCTTAGGGGGCGAGTTAAATTCACCCCTCCACTTT.

The V and J genes are TRBV5-4 and TRBJ2-6, with 8 nucleotides matching TRBD1. V dropped 2 bases and J dropped 0; count of bases not matched to a gene: 4. The CDR3 consists of 17 residues. Germline CDR1 SGHNT, CDR2 YYREEE (reference sequence). CDR3 sequence reads: CASSFRTGPSGANVLTF. CDR3 nucleotide sequence: TGTGCCAGCAGCTTCCGGACAGGGCCCTCTGGGGCCAACGTCCTGACTTTC.

The chain uses TRBV6-5 and TRBJ2-5, with D perhaps matching TRBD2 (7 bases). Germline V gives CDR1 MNHEY, CDR2 SVGAGI. This CDR3 contains 15 residues. V dropped 6 bases and J dropped 5 bases, with 19 bases sitting between them. Here the CDR3 reads CASRPNRAGVETQYF. DNA of the CDR3: TGTGCCAGCAGGCCCAACAGGGCGGGGGTGGAGACCCAGTACTTC.

The chain is built from TRBV25-1 and TRBJ1-5; 8 nucleotides agree with TRBD1. The CDR3 contains 14 residues. Germline loops: CDR1 MGHDK, CDR2 SYGVNS. The junction had 2 bases not matched to a gene; V was cut back by 3 bases and J by 4 bases. CDR3 sequence reads: CASSDRGLNQPQHF. Written as DNA, the CDR3 is TGTGCCAGCAGTGACAGGGGGCTTAATCAGCCCCAGCATTTT.

The genes are TRBV4-2 and TRBJ1-1, with a tentative D call TRBD1 (5 bases). Germline CDR1 LGHNA, CDR2 YNFKEQ. This CDR3 region has 16 residues. V lost 4 bases, J lost 3 bases, and 18 bases lay in between. The CDR3, as DNA: TGTGCCAGCAGCCCCAGTAGTGGGGCAAGATACACTGAAGCTTTCTTT. As protein: CASSPSSGARYTEAFF.

V usage is TRBV12-5 and J usage is TRBJ1-1; a possible D gene is TRBD1 (6 bases). Trimming cost V 2 bases and J 11 bases, with 24 bases left between them. The CDR3 sequence is 16 residues long. Germline V lookup: CDR1 LGHNT, CDR2 FRNRAP. CDR3 DNA: TGTGCTAGTGGTTTGCCATCACAGGGATCTACACTGGGCGCTTTCTTT. Amino acid sequence: CASGLPSQGSTLGAFF.

This chain links TRBV14 with TRBJ1-2, with TRBD1 matching over 7 bases. This CDR3 contains 17 residues. The ends lost 4 bases at V and 7 bases at J; junction bases unmatched: 18. Germline CDR1 and CDR2: SGHDN and FVKESK. Written as DNA, the CDR3 is TGTGCCAGCAGCCCGGGGACAAACGACAGGGCGCCTGCTGGCTACACCTTC. This sequence encodes CASSPGTNDRAPAGYTF.

The J gene is TRBJ2-1, the V gene TRBV11-3; tentative D call: TRBD2 (5 bases). V was trimmed by 2 bases and J by 0 bases, leaving 8 bases between them. In germline, CDR1 is SGHNT, CDR2 YENEEA. CDR3 size: 15 residues. The DNA for the CDR3 is TGTGCCAGCAGCTTAAAAGGGAGCTCCTACAATGAGCAGTTCTTC. Translating it yields CASSLKGSSYNEQFF.

The table lists this clone with a count of one. Here the CDR3 reads CASSPRPRDINYGYTF. CDR3 nucleotide sequence: TGTGCCAGCTCACCACGTCCCCGGGACATAAACTATGGCTACACCTTC. This chain joins TRBV18 and TRBJ1-2, with D possibly TRBD1 on 6 matching bases. CDR3 length equals 16 residues. The V end was cut by 1 base, the J end by 2 bases, with 14 bases between. Germline V gives CDR1 KGHSH, CDR2 LQKENI.

V usage is TRBV28 and J usage is TRBJ2-6; the D gene is possibly TRBD1 (5 bases). The ends were cut back, 7 bases at V and 2 bases at J, with 18 bases in the middle. Germline values: CDR1 MDHEN, CDR2 SYDVKM. The CDR3 contains 17 residues. In DNA form, the CDR3 reads TGTGCCAGCATCACAACCACAGCAGGGACTGGGGCCAACGTCCTGACTTTC. Its protein product is CASITTTAGTGANVLTF. Full variable domain (outside the CDR3, taken from reference TRBV28 and TRBJ2-6): DVKVTQSSRYLVKRTGEKVFLECVQDMDHENMFWYRQDPGLGLRLIYFSYDVKMKEKGDIPEGYSVSREKKERFSLILESASTNQTSMYLCASITTTAGTGANVLTFGAGSRLTVL.

This clone turned up a few times. The chain carries TRBV4-1 and TRBJ2-3; 8 nucleotides line up with TRBD2. This CDR3 contains 16 residues. Germline V CDR1 and CDR2: MGHRA, YSYEKL. The V and J ends lost 5 bases and 2 bases, in that order; junction bases with no gene match: 9. The CDR3 DNA follows: TGCGCCAGCAGCAATCTACGGGGGGGCCCCACAGATACGCAGTATTTT. Translating gives CASSNLRGGPTDTQYF.

The gene calls are TRBV6-1 and TRBJ2-1, with 7 bases fitting TRBD1. Germline V lookup: CDR1 MNHNS, CDR2 SASEGT. Trimming took 2 bases from V and 9 from J; bases not matched to a gene: 10. This CDR3 has 15 residues. The CDR3 bases are TGTGCCAGCAGTGAACTTACCTCAGGGGGAACTGAGCAGTTCTTC. It encodes CASSELTSGGTEQFF.

The V call is TRBV6-1, the J call TRBJ1-3; TRBD1 aligns across 9 bases. V shed 8 bases, J shed 6 bases, and the junction held 11 bases outside the gene matches. This CDR3 contains 15 residues. Germline V CDR1 and CDR2: MNHNS, SASEGT. The CDR3 bases are TGTGCCAGCGTTGCGCGGACAGGGGCAATAAACACCATATATTTT. Translation gives CASVARTGAINTIYF.

This clone showed up just a few times. This chain links TRBV6-5 with TRBJ1-4; D is unresolved. V was trimmed by 10 bases and J by 10 bases, leaving 16 bases between them. The germline V gene encodes CDR1 MNHEY and CDR2 SVGAGI. CDR3 length: 12 residues. CDR3 coding DNA: TGTGCCACCGGGGTTAGGGCAAGAAAACTGTTTTTT. As protein: CATGVRARKLFF.

The chain employs TRBV7-9 and TRBJ2-1; 7 nucleotides line up with TRBD2. The CDR3 is 15 residues long. CDR1 and CDR2 from the germline V gene are SEHNR and FQNEAQ (reference sequence). V trimming: 5 bases; J trimming: 2 bases; junction bases outside the gene matches: 6. In nucleotides, the CDR3 is TGTGCCAGCAGCCCAACTAGCGTACCCTACAATGAGCAGTTCTTC. Protein sequence: CASSPTSVPYNEQFF.

Remarks on this clone: At one boundary the junction diverges from the germline segment, which might be a read error. CDR3 nucleotides: TGTTCCAGCAGCTCCCGCTCCTACGAGCAGTACTTC. Its translation: CSSSSRSYEQYF. The rearrangement uses TRBV7-9 and TRBJ2-7, with D hard to call. Germline CDR1 is SEHNR and CDR2 is FQNEAQ (reference sequence). The CDR3 has 12 amino acids.

The rearrangement links TRBV6-5 to TRBJ2-3, with TRBD2 identical over 8 bases. The V gene's germline CDR1 is MNHEY and CDR2 SVGAGI. This CDR3 contains 14 residues. Unmatched junction bases numbered 5, after V lost 6 bases and J lost 3 bases. The CDR3 sequence: CASRAGEGTDTQYF. The CDR3 coding sequence is TGTGCCAGCAGAGCGGGAGAGGGGACAGATACGCAGTATTTT.

The chain has TRBV6-4 and TRBJ2-1; TRBD1 agrees at 10 bases. Looked up from germline, CDR1 is MRHNA and CDR2 is SNTAGT. J gave up 9 bases and V 4 bases, and 9 bases lay outside the gene matches. The CDR3 length is 15 residues. The CDR3 protein is CASSGLGTGVGEQFF. CDR3 DNA: TGTGCCAGCAGTGGACTCGGGACAGGGGTTGGTGAGCAGTTCTTC.

The chain uses TRBV29-1 and TRBJ1-2; no clear D gene. The CDR3 sequence is 11 residues long. Germline values: CDR1 SQVTM, CDR2 ANQGSEA. V was cut by 4 bases and J by 6 bases, with 9 bases left in between. CDR3 in amino acids: CSVGFGDGYTF. The CDR3 DNA sequence: TGCAGCGTTGGGTTCGGAGATGGCTACACCTTC.

This chain links TRBV6-5 with TRBJ2-7; D possibly corresponds to TRBD1 (5 bases). Per the germline V gene, CDR1 is MNHEY and CDR2 is SVGAGI. The CDR3 length is 13 residues. Trimming shortened V by 6 bases and J by 0 bases, and 9 bases separated the two germline ends. In nucleotides, the CDR3 is TGTGCCAGCAGACTTGACAGCTCCTACGAGCAGTACTTC. It specifies CASRLDSSYEQYF.

This clone was found once. The chain combines TRBV6-5 with TRBJ2-7; 8 nucleotides line up with TRBD1. Germline lookup yields CDR1 MNHEY and CDR2 SVGAGI. With 6 bases clipped from V and 0 bases from J, the junction kept 4 bases outside the gene matches. The CDR3 spans 14 residues. The CDR3 protein is CASRAGGSSYEQYF. CDR3 nucleotides: TGTGCCAGCAGGGCAGGGGGCAGCTCCTACGAGCAGTACTTC.